This entry lists 29 T cell receptor beta chains sequenced from one sample in a study of CD8 T cells in Susac syndrome. RNA was extracted with the RNeasy kit, and a quantity of about 0.45 to 1 ug was reverse transcribed using random hexamers. TCRdb re-called the immunoSEQ multiplex PCR reads with MiXCR, one entry per CDR3 protein. This sample has 180,000 or so distinct CDR3 sequences, with around 94% found just once. The sequenced sample consisted of CD4+ T cells from PBMCs. Receptors originate from a human donor in good health.

The chain employs TRBV29-1 and TRBJ2-1; 8 nucleotides match TRBD1. Germline lookup yields CDR1 SQVTM and CDR2 ANQGSEA. The CDR3 sequence is 15 residues long. V shed 2 bases, J shed 0 bases, and the junction held 3 bases outside the gene matches. The DNA of the CDR3 is TGCAGCGTTGAACGGCAGGGGGCCTCCTACAATGAGCAGTTCTTC. This sequence encodes CSVERQGASYNEQFF.

The chain has TRBV20-1 and TRBJ2-5; TRBD2 aligns across 9 bases. V was pared by 5 bases and J by 2 bases, with 6 bases of the junction left unmatched. The CDR3 is 14 residues long. Germline V gives CDR1 DFQATT, CDR2 SNEGSKA (reference sequence). The CDR3: CSAQRGVSQETQYF. The CDR3 nucleotides are TGCAGTGCTCAGCGGGGGGTTTCTCAAGAGACCCAGTACTTC.

The V and J genes are TRBV3-1 and TRBJ2-1, with 10 bases that match TRBD2. V dropped 6 bases and J dropped 5; count of bases not matched to a gene: 19. Germline CDR1 reads LGHDT; CDR2 reads YNNKEL (reference sequence). The CDR3 has 19 residues. The CDR3 loop is CASRGASGGLVNPHNEQFF. The DNA of the CDR3 is TGTGCCAGCAGAGGGGCTAGCGGGGGCCTCGTGAATCCCCACAATGAGCAGTTCTTC.

The CDR3, as DNA: TGCGCCAGCAGCTTGGCGGGACAGGCCACAGATACGCAGTATTTT. Its protein product is CASSLAGQATDTQYF. The V and J genes are TRBV5-1 and TRBJ2-3, with TRBD1 identical over 8 bases. Germline V gives CDR1 SGHRS, CDR2 YFSETQ. The CDR3 is 15 amino acids. V dropped 0 bases and J dropped 2; count of bases not matched to a gene: 2.

The V and J genes are TRBV18 and TRBJ2-3; D possibly uses TRBD1 or TRBD2 (6 bases each). The CDR3 runs 14 residues. Per germline, CDR1 KGHSH and CDR2 LQKENI. Deletions cut 3 bases from V and 3 bases from J, with 10 bases between. The CDR3 DNA reads TGTGCCAGCTCACCCCCGGGGGCGACAGATACGCAGTATTTT. Its protein is CASSPPGATDTQYF. The whole variable domain, filled in from reference TRBV18 and TRBJ2-3, reads NAGVMQNPRHLVRRRGQEARLRCSPMKGHSHVYWYRQLPEEGLKFMVYLQKENIIDESGMPKERFSAEFPKEGPSILRIQQVVRGDSAAYFCASSPPGATDTQYFGPGTRLTVL.

The V call is TRBV6-2 or TRBV6-3, the J call TRBJ2-1; TRBD2 matches 7 bases. J lost 5 bases, V lost 10 bases, and 11 bases had no gene match. The CDR3 has 14 amino acids. Germline assignment: CDR1 MNHEY and CDR2 SVGEGT. The CDR3 protein is CATTKRGGHNEQFF. Here the CDR3 DNA reads TGTGCCACTACTAAGCGGGGAGGTCACAATGAGCAGTTCTTC.

This chain links TRBV6-2 or TRBV6-3 with TRBJ1-5; D ambiguous. The CDR3 spans 14 residues. V was clipped by 8 bases and J by 0 bases, with 11 bases between them. Per germline, CDR1 MNHEY and CDR2 SVGEGT. The CDR3 protein is CASQDVNSNQPQHF. The DNA of the CDR3 is TGTGCCAGCCAGGATGTTAATAGCAATCAGCCCCAGCATTTT.

This chain links TRBV20-1 with TRBJ2-7; D gene uncertain. Trimming stripped 1 base from V and 7 bases from J, with 17 bases between. This CDR3 contains 14 residues. CDR1 is DFQATT and CDR2 is SNEGSKA in the germline V gene (reference sequence). The CDR3 DNA reads TGCAGTGCTAGAGCTAGGCCCAGACGAGAAGAGCAGTACTTC. Protein product: CSARARPRREEQYF.

The V call is TRBV5-4, the J call TRBJ2-3, with D maybe TRBD2 (6 bases). From germline, CDR1 is SGHNT and CDR2 YYREEE (reference sequence). This CDR3 has 16 amino acids. Trimming removed 1 base from V and 1 base from J, with 13 bases in between. The CDR3 nucleotides are TGTGCCAGCAGCTTGTCGCGCGGGGATGGCACAGATACGCAGTATTTT. Translation gives CASSLSRGDGTDTQYF. The variable domain in full, with the rest retrieved from reference TRBV5-4 and TRBJ2-3, is ETGVTQSPTHLIKTRGQQVTLRCSSQSGHNTVSWYQQALGQGPQFIFQYYREEENGRGNFPPRFSGLQFPNYSSELNVNALELDDSALYLCASSLSRGDGTDTQYFGPGTRLTVL.

The chain recombines TRBV7-9 with TRBJ1-2; 7 positions match TRBD1. CDR1 and CDR2 (germline): SEHNR, FQNEAQ (reference sequence). J gave up 4 bases and V 3 bases, and 8 bases lay outside the gene matches. This CDR3 has 15 residues. The CDR3 sequence is CASSFPSGTVYGYTF. Here the CDR3 DNA reads TGTGCCAGCAGCTTTCCGTCCGGGACAGTCTATGGCTACACCTTC.

The rearrangement links TRBV12-3 or TRBV12-4 to TRBJ2-7; the D call may be TRBD1 or TRBD2 (5 bases each). The CDR3 extends over 14 amino acids. With 3 bases removed from V and 0 bases from J, the gap between germline ends came to 9 bases. DNA for the CDR3: TGTGCCAGCAGTTTGCGAGGGGTCTCCTACGAGCAGTACTTC. Translation gives CASSLRGVSYEQYF.

The rearrangement joins TRBV20-1 to TRBJ2-5; no reliable D call. The V end lost 3 bases, the J end lost 4 bases, and 9 bases lay between the germline ends. The CDR3 has 12 amino acids. The germline gives CDR1 DFQATT, CDR2 SNEGSKA (reference sequence). CDR3 DNA: TGCAGTGCTAGTCACGCGAGAGAGACCCAGTACTTC. Protein: CSASHARETQYF.

The V and J genes are TRBV24-1 and TRBJ2-1, with a tentative D call TRBD1 (5 bases). V dropped 9 bases and J dropped 7 bases, with 12 bases sitting between them. CDR1 is KGHDR and CDR2 is SFDVKD in the germline V gene. This CDR3 is built from 12 residues. The CDR3 DNA reads TGTGCCACCGCAAACAGGTTTAATGAGCAGTTCTTC. Translation: CATANRFNEQFF.

The chain joins TRBV13 to TRBJ1-4; TRBD1 agrees at 8 bases. Germline lookup yields CDR1 PRHDT and CDR2 FYEKMQ (reference sequence). The CDR3 extends over 14 amino acids. The V gene end was trimmed by 4 bases and the J gene end by 8 bases; junction bases not matched to a gene: 6. The CDR3 here is CASSSGQVGEKLFF. In nucleotides, the CDR3 is TGTGCCAGCAGCTCGGGACAGGTGGGAGAAAAACTGTTTTTT.

This clonotype was recorded once. The rearrangement uses TRBV20-1 and TRBJ2-3, with 7 bases identical to TRBD1. V shed 4 bases and J 6 bases; nucleotides not matched to a gene: 13. CDR3 length: 15 residues. Germline V gene sequence: CDR1 DFQATT, CDR2 SNEGSKA (reference sequence). The CDR3 DNA follows: TGCAGTGCTATTAACAGGGGAGAGGGTACGGATACGCAGTATTTT. Translation: CSAINRGEGTDTQYF.

The J gene is TRBJ2-7, the V gene TRBV15; D possibly corresponds to TRBD2 (6 bases). This CDR3 region has 12 residues. CDR1 is LNHNV, CDR2 YYDKDF, per germline (reference sequence). The V end lost 2 bases, the J end lost 7 bases, and 9 bases lay between the germline ends. In DNA form, the CDR3 reads TGTGCCACCAGCAGACAGGCGGGAGAGCAGTACTTC. This codes for CATSRQAGEQYF.

V is TRBV6-6 and J is TRBJ2-2, with TRBD1 matching 8 bases. Trimming removed 6 bases from V and 6 bases from J; junction bases left unmatched: 6. The germline V gene has CDR1 MNHNY and CDR2 SVGAGI (reference sequence). The CDR3 has 14 amino acids. CDR3 sequence: CASRLTGGAGELFF. CDR3 DNA: TGTGCCAGCAGACTAACAGGGGGAGCCGGGGAGCTGTTTTTT.

CDR3 sequence: CSARVPDRVFDTIYF. The CDR3 coding sequence is TGCAGTGCTAGAGTCCCGGACAGGGTGTTTGACACCATATATTTT. The genes are TRBV20-1 and TRBJ1-3; 8 bases fit TRBD1. Germline lookup yields CDR1 DFQATT and CDR2 SNEGSKA (reference sequence). The CDR3 is 15 residues long. Unmatched junction bases numbered 10, after V lost 1 base and J lost 8 bases.

V and J are TRBV9 and TRBJ2-5; D is ambiguous. Germline V lookup: CDR1 SGDLS, CDR2 YYNGEE. Trimming removed 0 bases from V and 5 bases from J, with 8 bases in between. The CDR3 loop spans 13 amino acids. This CDR3 is CASSVGSAETQYF. For the CDR3, the DNA is TGTGCCAGCAGCGTAGGGAGCGCGGAGACCCAGTACTTC. Looking up the rest from reference TRBV9 and TRBJ2-5 gives the full variable domain: DSGVTQTPKHLITATGQRVTLRCSPRSGDLSVYWYQQSLDQGLQFLIQYYNGEERAKGNILERFSAQQFPDLHSELNLSSLELGDSALYFCASSVGSAETQYFGPGTRLLVL.

V is TRBV24-1 and J is TRBJ2-1, with D possibly being TRBD2 (5 bases). The germline CDR1 and CDR2 sequences are KGHDR and SFDVKD. The CDR3 length is 14 residues. Trimming removed 5 bases from V and 4 bases from J, with 11 bases in between. In DNA, the CDR3 is TGTGCCACCAGTGTGGCGGGCGGATACAATGAGCAGTTCTTC. It yields the protein CATSVAGGYNEQFF.

This rearrangement joins TRBV6-2 or TRBV6-3 to TRBJ2-1, with D perhaps matching TRBD1 or TRBD2 (5 bases each). The CDR3 loop spans 16 amino acids. The germline gives CDR1 MNHEY, CDR2 SVGEGT. Deletions cut 4 bases from V and 4 bases from J, with 17 bases between. The CDR3 loop reads CASSSRAEGYYNEQFF. CDR3 DNA sequence: TGTGCCAGCAGTTCCCGGGCCGAGGGGTATTACAATGAGCAGTTCTTC.

This clonotype was observed once. The chain joins TRBV28 to TRBJ2-7, with D possibly matching TRBD2 (5 bases). CDR1 is MDHEN and CDR2 is SYDVKM in the germline V gene. The V gene lost 5 bases and the J gene lost 6 bases, with 23 bases spanning the gap. The CDR3 covers 16 residues. The chain's CDR3 is CASSPISGVGGLEQYF. For the CDR3, the DNA is TGTGCCAGCAGTCCCATTTCTGGGGTGGGCGGACTCGAGCAGTACTTC.

The chain links TRBV10-3 to TRBJ2-5; D unclear. Trimming took 8 bases from V and 0 from J, leaving 4 bases between them. The CDR3 has 11 residues. Germline V CDR1 and CDR2: ENHRY, SYGVKD. The CDR3 DNA reads TGTGCCATCTCGTACCAAGAGACCCAGTACTTC. Amino acids: CAISYQETQYF.

The sample holds one count of this clonotype. J is TRBJ2-7 and V is TRBV30; D could derive from TRBD1 or TRBD2 (6 bases each). CDR1 and CDR2 (germline): GTSNPN, SVGIG (reference sequence). Trimming removed 4 bases at V and 3 bases at J, with 16 bases between. The CDR3 loop spans 14 amino acids. The CDR3 loop is CAWIAAGHNYEQYF. The CDR3 nucleotides read TGTGCCTGGATAGCGGCGGGACACAACTACGAGCAGTACTTC.

This clonotype was counted between two and nine times. The V gene is TRBV11-3, the J gene TRBJ2-5, with 7 bases aligning to TRBD2. Per germline, CDR1 SGHNT and CDR2 YENEEA. The V gene end was trimmed by 0 bases and the J gene end by 4 bases; junction bases not matched to a gene: 2. This CDR3 spans 14 amino acids. CDR3: CASSLDPGGETQYF. DNA of the CDR3: TGTGCCAGCAGCTTAGACCCGGGGGGAGAGACCCAGTACTTC.

The chain links TRBV11-2 to TRBJ2-7; the match to TRBD1 covers 9 bases. Germline V gene sequence: CDR1 SGHAT, CDR2 FQNNGV. V was pared by 2 bases and J by 6 bases, with 8 bases of the junction left unmatched. The CDR3 loop spans 15 amino acids. The CDR3 region is CASSLPGGQGIEQYF. The CDR3 bases are TGTGCCAGCAGCTTACCGGGAGGACAGGGGATCGAGCAGTACTTC.

This clonotype was found once. The rearrangement joins TRBV29-1 to TRBJ2-1; 9 nucleotides match TRBD1. This CDR3 is built from 15 residues. Germline V gene lookup returns CDR1 SQVTM and CDR2 ANQGSEA. Trimming took 3 bases from V and 2 from J; bases not matched to a gene: 5. CDR3 in DNA: TGCAGCGTTGATGGACAGGGGCAGACCTACAATGAGCAGTTCTTC. This codes for CSVDGQGQTYNEQFF.

This chain joins TRBV30 and TRBJ2-5; D not certain. This CDR3 spans 12 amino acids. Germline V CDR1 and CDR2: GTSNPN, SVGIG (reference sequence). Between the trimmed V and J ends, which lost 0 bases and 4 bases, there was a span of 6 bases. Here the CDR3 DNA reads TGTGCCTGGAGTGTAATCCGAGAGACCCAGTACTTC. Translating it yields CAWSVIRETQYF.

The CDR3 DNA reads TGCGCCAGCAGCCAAGTTGGAGTTAGCGGCGAGCAGTACTTC. As protein: CASSQVGVSGEQYF. The V call is TRBV4-3, the J call TRBJ2-7; possibly TRBD2 for D (6 bases). This CDR3 has 14 amino acids. CDR1 LGHNA and CDR2 YSLEER come from the germline V gene. The V and J ends lost 1 base and 6 bases respectively, with 13 bases between them.